These 27 T cell receptor beta chains originate from one sample sequenced in a study of blood T cell repertoires in COVID-19. Data came from immunoSEQ multiplex PCR; TCRdb stores just in-frame clones and leaves some out. The data show some 230,000 clones, roughly 80% seen once. Input material: peripheral blood. The origin of the receptors is a woman aged 80 or over with COVID-19, enrolled during active disease.

The V call is TRBV5-8, the J call TRBJ2-7; 9 bases align to TRBD2. The germline gives CDR1 SGHTS, CDR2 YDEGEE. The J segment lost 3 bases and the V segment lost 1 base, leaving 5 bases of the junction unmatched. The CDR3 has 15 residues. CDR3 bases: TGTGCCAGCAGCTTGTTCCAGCGGGGGGTCTACGAGCAGTACTTC. Protein: CASSLFQRGVYEQYF. The complete variable domain, with remaining parts taken from reference TRBV5-8 and TRBJ2-7, reads EAGVTQSPTHLIKTRGQQATLRCSPISGHTSVYWYQQALGLGLQFLLWYDEGEERNRGNFPPRFSGRQFPNYSSELNVNALELEDSALYLCASSLFQRGVYEQYFGPGTRLTVT.

V is TRBV29-1 and J is TRBJ2-7, with TRBD1 matching 7 bases. The CDR3 spans 13 residues. J was trimmed by 4 bases and V by 4 bases; bases with no gene match: 7. Germline CDR1 reads SQVTM; CDR2 reads ANQGSEA. For the CDR3, the DNA is TGCAGCGTTGCACAGGGGCCGGGGTACGAGCAGTACTTC. Translated, it gives CSVAQGPGYEQYF.

The chain has TRBV6-2 or TRBV6-3 and TRBJ1-5; no firm D call. Per the germline V gene, CDR1 is MNHEY and CDR2 is SVGEGT. The CDR3 covers 16 residues. V was pared by 5 bases and J by 0 bases, with 14 bases between. CDR3: CASSQAVGASNQPQHF. In DNA, the CDR3 is TGTGCCAGCAGTCAAGCAGTTGGAGCTAGCAATCAGCCCCAGCATTTT.

A few counts support this clone. The J gene is TRBJ1-1, the V gene TRBV5-4; 7 bases match TRBD1. The CDR3 sequence is 13 residues long. The V segment lost 2 bases and the J segment 4 bases; nucleotides outside the gene matches: 2. The germline gives CDR1 SGHNT, CDR2 YYREEE (reference sequence). The CDR3 region is CASSFQGGTEAFF. The CDR3 region has the DNA TGTGCCAGCAGCTTCCAGGGGGGCACTGAAGCTTTCTTT.

The chain links TRBV3-1 (or the pseudogene TRBV3-2) to TRBJ2-5, with 11 positions matching TRBD2. The germline V gene has CDR1 LGHDT and CDR2 YNNKEL (reference sequence). This CDR3 is built from 15 residues. Trimming took 5 bases from V and 5 from J; bases not matched to a gene: 7. In DNA, the CDR3 is TGTGCCAGCAGCGCCCGACTAGCGGGGCGGGAGACCCAGTACTTC. Translating gives CASSARLAGRETQYF.

The rearrangement uses TRBV28 and TRBJ1-5; TRBD1 is a possible D gene (5 bases). Germline V gives CDR1 MDHEN, CDR2 SYDVKM. The V and J ends lost 9 bases and 5 bases respectively, with 11 bases between them. The CDR3 sequence is 12 residues long. The CDR3 region is CASRRGDQPQHF. The CDR3 nucleotides are TGTGCCAGTAGAAGGGGCGATCAGCCCCAGCATTTT.

The sample holds one count of this clone. The V and J genes are TRBV12-3 or TRBV12-4 and TRBJ2-1; a possible D gene is TRBD2 (5 bases). There are 11 residues in the CDR3. V gave up 5 bases and J gave up 10 bases, with 9 bases separating them. Written as DNA, the CDR3 is TGTGCCAGCAGTCGGGCGGGCGAGCAGTTCTTC. It is translated as CASSRAGEQFF.

This chain uses TRBV12-3 or TRBV12-4 with TRBJ1-6, with D possibly TRBD1 on 5 matching bases. The V end lost 6 bases, the J end lost 7 bases, and 7 bases lay between the germline ends. This CDR3 region has 12 residues. The CDR3 spells CASSPGNSPLHF. CDR3 nucleotides: TGTGCCAGCAGCCCAGGGAATTCACCCCTCCACTTT.

The chain recombines TRBV5-1 with TRBJ2-1; 8 bases are shared with TRBD1. Trimming took 4 bases from V and 7 from J; bases not matched to a gene: 10. Germline CDR1 is SGHRS and CDR2 is YFSETQ. This CDR3 has 15 residues. The CDR3 spells CASSPGQGLGNEQFF. The CDR3 nucleotides are TGCGCCAGCAGCCCAGGACAGGGCCTCGGGAATGAGCAGTTCTTC.

The rearrangement joins TRBV9 to TRBJ1-3; 8 nucleotides agree with TRBD1. The germline CDR1 and CDR2 sequences are SGDLS and YYNGEE. The CDR3 is made up of 19 amino acids. V dropped 4 bases and J dropped 0; count of bases not matched to a gene: 15. The CDR3 region has the DNA TGTGCCAGCAGCTCAAAGACCTTCCAGGGGGCCATCTCTGGAAACACCATATATTTT. Amino acid sequence: CASSSKTFQGAISGNTIYF.

This sequence joins TRBV3-1 (or the pseudogene TRBV3-2) and TRBJ2-4; TRBD2 agrees at 14 bases. The CDR3 is made up of 20 amino acids. Per germline, CDR1 LGHDT and CDR2 YNNKEL (reference sequence). V shed 0 bases, J shed 8 bases, and the junction held 15 bases outside the gene matches. The CDR3, as DNA: TGTGCCAGCAGCCAAGAAGGAGGGAGACTAGCGGGGGGGCTTCGGGACATTCAGTACTTC. This sequence encodes CASSQEGGRLAGGLRDIQYF.

This clone was counted a single time. The chain joins TRBV29-1 to TRBJ1-3, with TRBD1 matching 7 bases. This CDR3 is 11 amino acids long. Germline V lookup: CDR1 SQVTM, CDR2 ANQGSEA. The V gene end was trimmed by 8 bases and the J gene end by 3 bases; junction bases not matched to a gene: 1. CDR3 nucleotide sequence: TGCAGCTACAGGGGTGGAAACACCATATATTTT. Encoded protein: CSYRGGNTIYF.

This chain uses TRBV21-1 with TRBJ1-6; TRBD1 is taken as the D call from the table, unchecked against the DNA. TRBV21-1 is an annotated pseudogene. The length of the CDR3 is 10 residues. The CDR3 region is CASSKEGQEF. The CDR3 region has the DNA TGTGCCAGCAGCAAAGAGGGACAGGAGTTT.

The chain links TRBV20-1 to TRBJ1-6; TRBD1 might be the D (6 bases). CDR1 is DFQATT, CDR2 SNEGSKA, per germline (reference sequence). V gave up 3 bases and J gave up 2 bases, with 11 bases separating them. The CDR3 contains 15 residues. CDR3 region: CSASPTGTYNSPLHF. In DNA, the CDR3 is TGCAGTGCTAGTCCCACAGGGACCTATAATTCACCCCTCCACTTT.

The chain links TRBV10-3 to TRBJ1-3, with 8 nucleotides matching TRBD1. Per germline, CDR1 ENHRY and CDR2 SYGVKD. The CDR3 totals 14 residues. Germline trimming cut 5 bases from V and 4 bases from J; bases unmatched to any gene: 4. CDR3 loop: CAISPQGAGNTIYF. The CDR3 bases are TGTGCCATCAGTCCCCAGGGGGCGGGAAACACCATATATTTT.

A note on this clone: One end of the junction fails to match germline, which may point to a read error. V and J are TRBV7-7 and TRBJ2-1; TRBD2 matches at 13 bases. Germline loops: CDR1 SSHAT, CDR2 FNYEAQ (reference sequence). The length of the CDR3 is 15 residues. The CDR3 reads CASSFGLAGADEQFF. In DNA form, the CDR3 reads TGTGCTAGCAGTTTCGGACTAGCGGGGGCCGATGAGCAGTTCTTC.

V is TRBV19 and J is TRBJ1-2; tentative D call: TRBD1 (5 bases). The CDR3 covers 13 residues. CDR1 is LNHDA, CDR2 SQIVND, per germline (reference sequence). Trimming shortened V by 1 base and J by 4 bases, and 7 bases separated the two germline ends. The CDR3 nucleotides are TGTGCCAGTAGTATAGTGGGGCTCTATGGCTACACCTTC. Translating it yields CASSIVGLYGYTF.

V is TRBV2 and J is TRBJ2-3; 8 bases fit TRBD1. CDR1 and CDR2 from the germline V gene are SNHLY and FYNNEI. V lost 6 bases and J lost 6; bases outside the gene matches: 8. The CDR3 runs to 14 residues. DNA for the CDR3: TGTGCCAGCAGCGAAAATCGACAGGGGGATACGCAGTATTTT. This encodes CASSENRQGDTQYF.

The chain joins TRBV27 to TRBJ1-1, with D perhaps TRBD1 (5 bases). The CDR3 has 13 amino acids. The germline V and J ends were trimmed by 0 bases and 12 bases, with 14 bases remaining between them. Germline CDR1 reads MNHEY; CDR2 reads SMNVEV (reference sequence). The CDR3 here is CASSLSPGGETFF. CDR3 bases: TGTGCCAGCAGTTTATCCCCCGGGGGAGAAACTTTCTTT.

This clone was detected only once. The chain uses TRBV18 and TRBJ2-7, with D possibly TRBD1 on 6 matching bases. The CDR3 loop spans 16 amino acids. Deletions cut 0 bases from V and 3 bases from J, with 15 bases between. Germline CDR1 and CDR2: KGHSH and LQKENI. CDR3 amino acids: CASSPPDHRANYEQYF. Here the CDR3 DNA reads TGTGCCAGCTCACCACCCGACCACAGGGCCAACTACGAGCAGTACTTC. The full variable domain, rest sourced from reference TRBV18 and TRBJ2-7, is NAGVMQNPRHLVRRRGQEARLRCSPMKGHSHVYWYRQLPEEGLKFMVYLQKENIIDESGMPKERFSAEFPKEGPSILRIQQVVRGDSAAYFCASSPPDHRANYEQYFGPGTRLTVT.

Notes on this clone: The same CDR3 is also encoded by other DNA sequences in this sample. The chain employs TRBV5-1 and TRBJ1-5; D call uncertain. Trimming took off 0 bases at V and 6 bases at J, with 10 bases between the two ends. This CDR3 is 14 amino acids long. Germline V gene lookup returns CDR1 SGHRS and CDR2 YFSETQ. CDR3 sequence: CASSLVAGGQPQHF. The CDR3 nucleotides read TGCGCCAGCAGCTTGGTTGCCGGTGGTCAGCCCCAGCATTTT.

This chain links TRBV30 with TRBJ1-6, with 7 bases fitting TRBD1. CDR3 size: 13 residues. Germline assignment: CDR1 GTSNPN and CDR2 SVGIG (reference sequence). The J segment lost 6 bases and the V segment lost 4 bases, leaving 3 bases of the junction unmatched. The CDR3: CAWMTGFNSPLHF. The CDR3 DNA follows: TGTGCCTGGATGACAGGGTTTAATTCACCCCTCCACTTT.

The gene calls are TRBV7-2 and TRBJ1-3; D is unclear. The V and J ends lost 0 bases and 1 base respectively, with 13 bases between them. The CDR3 spans 17 residues. CDR1 SGHTA and CDR2 FQGNSA come from the germline V gene. This CDR3 reads CASSLAGGKQSGNTIYF. The CDR3 DNA follows: TGTGCCAGCAGCTTAGCGGGAGGAAAACAGTCTGGAAACACCATATATTTT. The full variable domain, its missing parts supplied by reference TRBV7-2 and TRBJ1-3, is GAGVSQSPSNKVTEKGKDVELRCDPISGHTALYWYRQSLGQGLEFLIYFQGNSAPDKSGLPSDRFSAERTGGSVSTLTIQRTQQEDSAVYLCASSLAGGKQSGNTIYFGEGSWLTVV.

This sequence joins TRBV6-1 and TRBJ1-5; a possible D gene is TRBD1 (5 bases). The CDR3 consists of 14 residues. The V gene lost 8 bases and the J gene lost 6 bases, with 17 bases spanning the gap. Per the germline V gene, CDR1 is MNHNS and CDR2 is SASEGT. CDR3 sequence: CASEGAGLVQPQHF. CDR3 DNA sequence: TGTGCCAGCGAAGGGGCGGGGTTAGTTCAGCCCCAGCATTTT.

J is TRBJ1-5 and V is TRBV19, with a possible D match to TRBD1 (6 bases). The CDR3 loop spans 15 amino acids. V shed 7 bases and J shed 4 bases, with 17 bases lying between them. Looked up from germline, CDR1 is LNHDA and CDR2 is SQIVND (reference sequence). The CDR3 protein is CASNPRSRGNQPQHF. The DNA for the CDR3 is TGTGCCAGTAACCCCCGGTCGAGGGGGAATCAGCCCCAGCATTTT. Supplemented by reference TRBV19 and TRBJ1-5, the full variable domain reads DGGITQSPKYLFRKEGQNVTLSCEQNLNHDAMYWYRQDPGQGLRLIYYSQIVNDFQKGDIAEGYSVSREKKESFPLTVTSAQKNPTAFYLCASNPRSRGNQPQHFGDGTRLSIL.

The rearrangement links TRBV4-3 to TRBJ1-2; the D gene is possibly TRBD1 (5 bases). Germline CDR1 reads LGHNA; CDR2 reads YSLEER. CDR3 length: 18 residues. The V gene lost 0 bases and the J gene lost 4 bases, with 21 bases spanning the gap. This CDR3 reads CASSQEGRTPPEPYGYTF. The CDR3, as DNA: TGCGCCAGCAGCCAAGAGGGCCGGACACCCCCGGAACCCTATGGCTACACCTTC.

The chain recombines TRBV14 with TRBJ2-1; TRBD2 matches at 9 bases. Per germline, CDR1 SGHDN and CDR2 FVKESK. This CDR3 spans 16 amino acids. V shed 3 bases, J shed 0 bases, and the junction held 3 bases outside the gene matches. CDR3 DNA: TGTGCCAGCAGCCACCCTAGCGGGGTCTCCTACAATGAGCAGTTCTTC. Amino acid sequence: CASSHPSGVSYNEQFF.